This is a list of T cell receptor beta chains from one sample in a study of a mutant IDH1 vaccine in newly diagnosed glioma. Sequencing used immunoSEQ multiplex PCR; TCRdb keeps in-frame clones, though not all of them. The repertoire holds roughly 38,000 clones, roughly 92% seen once, with 15% to 20% in the top ten. Specimen: PBMCs, collected from a glioma patient treated with radiotherapy, temozolomide or both. These receptors all stem from a man younger than 35 with glioma. The CDR3 runs from the conserved cysteine through the conserved F or W. The D gene is left open where the match is weak. Expanded clones get a size class; other rows say once, few or many, or leave the size out.

>TRBD1|.|TRBV5-4|TRBJ1-1
CASSLQGEGVAFF
TGTGCCAGCAGCTTACAGGGGGAAGGGGTCGCTTTCTTT
>.|.|TRBV19|TRBJ1-1
CASSITGARNTEAFF
TGTGCCAGTAGTATAACGGGGGCGAGGAACACTGAAGCTTTCTTT
>.|.|TRBV4-2|TRBJ2-5
CASSPLIHGVKETQYF
TGTGCCAGCAGCCCCTTGATTCACGGGGTGAAAGAGACCCAGTACTTC
>.|.|TRBV19|TRBJ2-2
CASSDNTGELFF
TGTGCCAGTAGTGACAACACCGGGGAGCTGTTTTTT
>.|once|TRBV27|TRBJ1-1
CASSLSVGYAEAFF
TGTGCCAGCAGTTTATCGGTAGGGTACGCTGAAGCTTTCTTT
>.|.|TRBV5-1|TRBJ2-7
CASSLGGLRGYEQYF
TGCGCCAGCAGCTTGGGCGGCCTCCGGGGATACGAGCAGTACTTC
>TRBD1|.|TRBV7-9|TRBJ1-2
CASSPGTGSHYGYTF
TGTGCCAGCAGCCCCGGGACAGGTTCCCACTATGGCTACACCTTC
>.|.|TRBV6-1|TRBJ2-7
CASSGDGDEQYF
TGTGCCAGCAGTGGGGACGGGGACGAGCAGTACTTC
>TRBD1|.|TRBV5-1|TRBJ1-1
CASSLQVRTGENTEAFF
TGCGCCAGCAGCTTGCAGGTCAGGACAGGGGAGAATACTGAAGCTTTCTTT
>TRBD2|.|TRBV6-6|TRBJ2-5
CASRASGQETQYF
TGTGCCAGCAGGGCTAGCGGACAAGAGACCCAGTACTTC
>.|.|TRBV5-1|TRBJ1-1
CASSLGTRGVDTEAFF
TGCGCCAGCAGCTTGGGGACCCGGGGGGTGGACACTGAAGCTTTCTTT
>.|.|TRBV5-8|TRBJ2-3
CASSGGPADTQYF
TGTGCCAGCAGTGGGGGCCCGGCAGATACGCAGTATTTT
>.|.|TRBV10-3|TRBJ2-1
CAISDSQGNEQFF
TGTGCCATCAGTGACTCACAGGGCAATGAGCAGTTCTTC
>.|.|TRBV30|TRBJ2-7
CAWSVRWDEQYF
TGTGCCTGGAGTGTACGGTGGGACGAGCAGTACTTC
>.|.|TRBV6-1|TRBJ1-3
CASRTDYSGNTIYF
TGTGCCAGCAGGACGGACTATTCTGGAAACACCATATATTTT
>.|.|TRBV7-9|TRBJ2-7
CASSPLTDAYEQYF
TGTGCCAGCAGCCCTTTGACAGATGCCTACGAGCAGTACTTC
>.|.|TRBV27|TRBJ2-7
CASRTVLGSYEQYF
TGTGCCAGTCGGACAGTCCTCGGCTCCTACGAGCAGTACTTC
>.|.|TRBV30|TRBJ2-7
CAWSVLSYEQYF
TGTGCCTGGAGTGTACTGTCCTACGAGCAGTACTTC
>.|.|TRBV28|TRBJ1-1
CASSLGTEAFF
TGTGCCAGCAGTTTAGGCACTGAAGCTTTCTTT
>.|.|TRBV21-1|TRBJ1-5
CASSSPGTGLNQPQHF
TGTGCCAGCAGCAGTCCCGGGACAGGGCTCAATCAGCCCCAGCATTTT
>.|once|TRBV7-2|TRBJ2-1
CASSGGRGNYNEQFF
TGTGCCAGCAGCGGGGGGAGGGGGAACTACAATGAGCAGTTCTTC
>.|.|TRBV7-2|TRBJ2-1
CASSLGRDNEQFF
TGTGCCAGCAGCTTAGGACGGGACAATGAGCAGTTCTTC